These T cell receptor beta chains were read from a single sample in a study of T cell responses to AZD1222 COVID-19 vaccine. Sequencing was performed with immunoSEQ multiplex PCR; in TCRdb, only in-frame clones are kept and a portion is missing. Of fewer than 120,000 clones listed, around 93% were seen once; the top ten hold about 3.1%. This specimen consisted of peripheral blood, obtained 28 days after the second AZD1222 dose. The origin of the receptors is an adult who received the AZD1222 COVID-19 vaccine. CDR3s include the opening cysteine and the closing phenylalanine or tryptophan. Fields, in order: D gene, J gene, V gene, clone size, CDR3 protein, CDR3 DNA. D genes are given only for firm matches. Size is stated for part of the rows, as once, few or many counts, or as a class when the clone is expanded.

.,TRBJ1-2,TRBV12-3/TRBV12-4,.,CASSGDYGYTF,TGTGCCAGCAGTGGGGACTATGGCTACACCTTC
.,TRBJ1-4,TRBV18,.,CASSLRGTGNEKLFF,TGTGCCAGCTCCCTCCGAGGGACGGGGAATGAAAAACTGTTTTTT
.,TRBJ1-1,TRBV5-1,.,CASSLAGGLAEAFF,TGCGCCAGCAGCTTGGCCGGGGGTCTCGCTGAAGCTTTCTTT
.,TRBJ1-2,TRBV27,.,CASSLPGGGGYTF,TGTGCCAGCAGTCTCCCCGGGGGCGGTGGCTACACCTTC
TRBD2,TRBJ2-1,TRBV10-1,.,CASSELAESYNEQFF,TGCGCCAGCAGCGAACTAGCGGAGTCCTACAATGAGCAGTTCTTC
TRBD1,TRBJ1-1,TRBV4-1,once,CASSHRQGKGNTEAFF,TGCGCCAGCAGCCACAGACAGGGGAAGGGGAACACTGAAGCTTTCTTT
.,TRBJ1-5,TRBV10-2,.,CASREGEFQPQHF,TGCGCCAGCAGGGAAGGGGAATTCCAGCCCCAGCATTTT
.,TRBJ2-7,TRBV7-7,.,CASSPSSYYEQYF,TGTGCCAGCAGCCCCTCCTCTTACTACGAGCAGTACTTC
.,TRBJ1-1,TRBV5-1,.,CASSLAQGNTEAFF,TGCGCCAGCAGCTTGGCCCAGGGTAACACTGAAGCTTTCTTT
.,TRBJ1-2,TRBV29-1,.,CSVLWGTYGYTF,TGCAGCGTTCTGTGGGGAACCTATGGCTACACCTTC
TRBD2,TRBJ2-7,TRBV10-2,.,CASWGGRPYEQYF,TGCGCCAGTTGGGGGGGGAGGCCCTACGAGCAGTACTTC
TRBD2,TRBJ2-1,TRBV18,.,CASSLRTSRNEQFF,TGTGCCAGCTCACTTAGGACTAGCAGGAATGAGCAGTTCTTC
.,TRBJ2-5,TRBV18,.,CASSPAETQYF,TGTGCCAGCTCACCGGCAGAGACCCAGTACTTC
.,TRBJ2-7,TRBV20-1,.,CSASVTSLSGEQYF,TGCAGTGCTAGTGTAACCTCGTTGTCCGGCGAGCAGTACTTC
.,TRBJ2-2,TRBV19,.,CASSTPGATGELFF,TGTGCCAGTAGTACGCCGGGAGCAACGGGGGAGCTGTTTTTT
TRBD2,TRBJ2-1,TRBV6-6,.,CASSRSTSGPYNEQFF,TGTGCCAGCAGTCGAAGCACTAGCGGACCCTACAATGAGCAGTTCTTC
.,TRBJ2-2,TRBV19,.,CASSINEAGELFF,TGTGCCAGTAGTATAAACGAGGCCGGGGAGCTGTTTTTT
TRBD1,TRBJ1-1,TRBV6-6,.,CASSQKTGTSLNTEAFF,TGTGCCAGCAGTCAGAAGACAGGGACCTCTTTGAACACTGAAGCTTTCTTT
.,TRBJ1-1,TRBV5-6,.,CASRKNTEAFF,TGTGCCAGCAGAAAGAACACTGAAGCTTTCTTT
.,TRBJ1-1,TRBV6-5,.,CASSYTGYSEAFF,TGTGCCAGCAGTTACACGGGCTATTCTGAAGCTTTCTTT
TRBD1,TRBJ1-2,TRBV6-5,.,CASSYPPRTGFYGYTF,TGTGCCAGCAGTTACCCGCCTAGGACAGGGTTTTATGGCTACACCTTC
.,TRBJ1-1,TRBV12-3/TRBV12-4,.,CASSYESDTEAFF,TGTGCCAGCAGTTACGAGTCGGACACTGAAGCTTTCTTT
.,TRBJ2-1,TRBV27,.,CASSFLGTDNEQFF,TGTGCCAGCAGTTTCCTCGGGACGGACAATGAGCAGTTCTTC
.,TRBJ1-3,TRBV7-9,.,CASSLTVSGNTIYF,TGTGCCAGCAGCTTGACGGTCTCTGGAAACACCATATATTTT
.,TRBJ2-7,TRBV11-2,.,CASSLGPEQYF,TGTGCCAGCAGCTTAGGACCCGAGCAGTACTTC
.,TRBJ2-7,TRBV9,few,CASSVATGQAYEQYF,TGTGCCAGCAGCGTAGCTACCGGGCAGGCCTACGAGCAGTACTTC
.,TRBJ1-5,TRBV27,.,CATRTDSNQPQHF,TGTGCCACCCGGACTGATAGCAATCAGCCCCAGCATTTT
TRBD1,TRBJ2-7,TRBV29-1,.,CSVQGLSSYEQYF,TGCAGCGTACAGGGGTTGAGCTCCTACGAGCAGTACTTC
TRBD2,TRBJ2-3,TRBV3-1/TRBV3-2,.,CASSQGAGGIGSTDTQYF,TGTGCCAGCAGCCAAGGAGCGGGGGGAATCGGTAGCACAGATACGCAGTATTTT
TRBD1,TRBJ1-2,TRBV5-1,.,CASSLEAQGAEGYTF,TGCGCCAGCAGCTTGGAGGCACAGGGGGCGGAAGGCTACACCTTC
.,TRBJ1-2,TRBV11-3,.,CASSFRTGNGYTF,TGTGCCAGCAGCTTCCGGACCGGGAATGGCTACACCTTC
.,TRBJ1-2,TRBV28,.,CASSLTVYGYTF,TGTGCCAGCAGTTTGACAGTCTATGGCTACACCTTC
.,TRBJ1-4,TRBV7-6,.,CASRVNGKAKLFF,TGTGCCAGCAGGGTTAATGGGAAGGCAAAACTGTTTTTT
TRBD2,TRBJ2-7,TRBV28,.,CASSFREGREQYF,TGTGCCAGCAGTTTCCGGGAGGGCCGGGAGCAGTACTTC
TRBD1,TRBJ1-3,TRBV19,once,CASSPGTGLDTIYF,TGTGCCAGTAGTCCCGGGACAGGTTTAGACACCATATATTTT
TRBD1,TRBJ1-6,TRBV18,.,CASSPDSGGAGSPLHF,TGTGCCAGCTCGCCTGATTCAGGGGGCGCGGGTTCACCCCTCCACTTT
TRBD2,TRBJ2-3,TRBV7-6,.,CASSLERGPSLETQYF,TGTGCCAGCAGCTTAGAGCGGGGCCCCAGCTTAGAGACGCAGTATTTT
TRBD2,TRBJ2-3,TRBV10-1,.,CASSESMSGRAGRTQYF,TGCGCCAGCAGTGAGTCGATGAGCGGGAGGGCCGGGCGGACGCAGTATTTT
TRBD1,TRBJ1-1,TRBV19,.,CASSQGQGKTEAFF,TGTGCCAGTAGTCAGGGACAGGGAAAGACTGAAGCTTTCTTT
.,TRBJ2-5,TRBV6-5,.,CASSPGQKETQYF,TGTGCCAGCAGTCCAGGACAGAAAGAGACCCAGTACTTC
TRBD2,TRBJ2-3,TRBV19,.,CASSTPRRAAGGPFTQYF,TGTGCCAGTAGTACCCCACGCCGGGCGGCGGGGGGGCCGTTTACGCAGTATTTT
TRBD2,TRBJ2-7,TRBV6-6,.,CASNIAGTSSYEQYF,TGTGCCAGCAATATAGCGGGGACCAGCTCCTACGAGCAGTACTTC
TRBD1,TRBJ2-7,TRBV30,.,CAWSVQGLDEQYF,TGTGCCTGGAGTGTACAGGGGCTGGACGAGCAGTACTTC
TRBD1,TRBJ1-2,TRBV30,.,CAWTTGAAGSYGYTF,TGTGCCTGGACGACAGGGGCCGCAGGTTCCTATGGCTACACCTTC
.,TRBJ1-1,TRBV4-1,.,CASSQDLWGLNTEAFF,TGCGCCAGCAGCCAAGATCTTTGGGGCCTGAACACTGAAGCTTTCTTT
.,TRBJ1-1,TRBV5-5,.,CASSLGSTEAFF,TGTGCCAGCAGCTTGGGATCAACTGAAGCTTTCTTT
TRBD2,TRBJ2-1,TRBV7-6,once,CASSLVGSGLYNEQFF,TGTGCCAGCAGCTTAGTCGGTAGCGGGCTTTACAATGAGCAGTTCTTC
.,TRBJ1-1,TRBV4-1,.,CASSQGGRGEAFF,TGCGCCAGCAGCCAAGGTGGTCGGGGCGAAGCTTTCTTT